These 20 T cell receptor beta chains came from one sample sequenced in a study of T cell responses to AZD1222 COVID-19 vaccine. Profiled with immunoSEQ multiplex PCR; TCRdb holds only in-frame clones, not every one. The profile shows 63,000 or so clones, approximately 83% of them singletons. The input for sequencing was peripheral blood, taken on day 0 of AZD1222 vaccination. All receptors come from an adult in good health.

CDR3 region: CASSFSGTDTQYF. CDR3 nucleotide sequence: TGTGCCAGCAGCTTCTCCGGCACAGATACGCAGTATTTT. The chain uses TRBV11-1 and TRBJ2-3; D is undetermined. This CDR3 has 13 amino acids. Germline V gene lookup returns CDR1 SGHAT and CDR2 FQDESV (reference sequence). Trimming removed 3 bases at V and 1 base at J, with 5 bases between. Drawing the rest from reference TRBV11-1 and TRBJ2-3, the complete variable domain is EAEVAQSPRYKITEKSQAVAFWCDPISGHATLYWYRQILGQGPELLVQFQDESVVDDSQLPKDRFSAERLKGVDSTLKIQPAELGDSAMYLCASSFSGTDTQYFGPGTRLTVL.

V gene TRBV5-1 combines with J gene TRBJ1-2; the match to TRBD1 covers 7 bases. With V trimmed by 1 base and J by 2 bases, 5 bases remained unmatched. Germline loops: CDR1 SGHRS, CDR2 YFSETQ. This CDR3 comprises 15 residues. CDR3 sequence reads: CASSLSGQANYGYTF. As DNA, the CDR3 is TGCGCCAGCAGCTTGTCTGGACAGGCCAACTATGGCTACACCTTC.

The chain uses TRBV7-8 and TRBJ2-2; D is uncertain. V lost 6 bases, J lost 5 bases, and 13 bases lay in between. This CDR3 spans 14 amino acids. The germline V gene has CDR1 SGHVS and CDR2 FQNEAQ. CDR3 amino acids: CASSFMLETGELFF. The CDR3 nucleotides are TGTGCCAGCAGTTTTATGCTCGAGACCGGGGAGCTGTTTTTT.

The rearrangement uses TRBV6-5 and TRBJ1-6; TRBD1 aligns across 9 bases. Germline V gene lookup returns CDR1 MNHEY and CDR2 SVGAGI. The V and J ends lost 5 bases and 9 bases, in that order; junction bases with no gene match: 5. The CDR3 has 14 residues. The CDR3 sequence is CASSTGGVGSPLHF. The CDR3 bases are TGTGCCAGCAGTACAGGGGGCGTGGGTTCACCCCTCCACTTT.

This sequence joins TRBV19 and TRBJ2-7; 8 bases match TRBD1. J lost 2 bases, V lost 5 bases, and 8 bases had no gene match. Germline CDR1 and CDR2: LNHDA and SQIVND (reference sequence). The CDR3 is 15 residues long. DNA for the CDR3: TGTGCCAGTAGTTCACCGGGACAGGTGGCCTACGAGCAGTACTTC. Its translation is CASSSPGQVAYEQYF.

The rearrangement joins TRBV27 to TRBJ2-4; D possibly corresponds to TRBD1 (5 bases). Germline V lookup: CDR1 MNHEY, CDR2 SMNVEV (reference sequence). Trimming cost V 7 bases and J 0 bases, with 16 bases left between them. The CDR3 totals 16 residues. The CDR3 nucleotides are TGTGCCAGCACCAGAATACAGGCGCTAGCCAAAAACATTCAGTACTTC. It codes for CASTRIQALAKNIQYF.

As regards this clone: Sequence at one end of the junction differs from germline and may be a read error. The chain joins TRBV6-2 or TRBV6-3 to TRBJ1-2; a weak D match, TRBD1 (6 bases). The CDR3 has 17 residues. Germline CDR1 MNHEY, CDR2 SVGEGT. In DNA, the CDR3 is TGTGCCAGCAGTTTCTCCGGGACACGACGTTCTAGGGGTGGCTACACTTTC. This gives the protein CASSFSGTRRSRGGYTF.

This sequence joins TRBV5-1 and TRBJ2-6; D may be TRBD1 (6 bases). CDR1 is SGHRS and CDR2 is YFSETQ in the germline V gene. The CDR3 has 15 residues. V lost 3 bases and J 0 bases, leaving 7 bases between the germline ends. The CDR3 coding sequence is TGCGCCAGCAGCTGGACAGCCTCTGGGGCCAACGTCCTGACTTTC. It is translated as CASSWTASGANVLTF.

The genes are TRBV29-1 and TRBJ2-7; D unclear. The CDR3 loop spans 12 amino acids. Germline V gene sequence: CDR1 SQVTM, CDR2 ANQGSEA. Trimming shortened V by 4 bases and J by 0 bases, and 7 bases separated the two germline ends. Written as DNA, the CDR3 is TGCAGCGTTGTGAAACACTCCTACGAGCAGTACTTC. Its protein product is CSVVKHSYEQYF.

V usage is TRBV7-3 and J usage is TRBJ1-1; maybe TRBD1 (5 bases). Germline V gene lookup returns CDR1 SGHTA and CDR2 FQGTGA. The CDR3 extends over 13 amino acids. The V end lost 2 bases, the J end lost 4 bases, and 8 bases lay between the germline ends. The DNA for the CDR3 is TGTGCCAGCAGCTTACATGGGGGCACTGAAGCTTTCTTT. This gives the protein CASSLHGGTEAFF.

The chain joins TRBV19 to TRBJ2-2; 8 bases are a match to TRBD2. V gave up 9 bases and J gave up 7 bases; unmatched junction bases: 4. Germline CDR1 LNHDA, CDR2 SQIVND (reference sequence). This CDR3 contains 12 residues. As DNA, the CDR3 is TGTGCCAGCCAACTAGCGGTCGGGGAGCTGTTTTTT. This translates into CASQLAVGELFF.

V gene TRBV3-1 (or the pseudogene TRBV3-2) combines with J gene TRBJ1-4; D perhaps matches TRBD1 (5 bases). This CDR3 spans 14 amino acids. The ends were cut back, 3 bases at V and 7 bases at J, with 12 bases in the middle. Germline loops: CDR1 LGHDT, CDR2 YNNKEL (reference sequence). The CDR3 sequence: CASSHGGAGEKLFF. The CDR3 bases are TGTGCCAGCAGCCACGGAGGGGCAGGTGAAAAACTGTTTTTT.

The chain is built from TRBV28 and TRBJ1-5, with D possibly TRBD1 on 5 matching bases. Germline CDR1 reads MDHEN; CDR2 reads SYDVKM. This CDR3 has 14 residues. V lost 6 bases to trimming and J lost 3 bases, with 12 bases between them. The chain's CDR3 is CASSREGSNQPQHF. CDR3 DNA sequence: TGTGCCAGCAGCCGTGAGGGGTCCAATCAGCCCCAGCATTTT.

The J gene is TRBJ1-1, the V gene TRBV29-1; TRBD1 matches 9 bases. The CDR3 extends over 14 amino acids. Trimming took 6 bases from V and 1 from J; bases not matched to a gene: 6. Looked up from germline, CDR1 is SQVTM and CDR2 is ANQGSEA. DNA of the CDR3: TGCAGCGTGCCTAAGGGACAGGGGAACACTGAAGCTTTCTTT. Protein: CSVPKGQGNTEAFF.

CDR3 nucleotide sequence: TGTGCCAGCAGCCAATACCAGTTCGAGCAGTTCTTC. Its protein product is CASSQYQFEQFF. This chain joins TRBV3-1 (or the pseudogene TRBV3-2) and TRBJ2-1; D gene uncertain. The CDR3 contains 12 residues. V dropped 2 bases and J dropped 10 bases, with 9 bases sitting between them. Germline CDR1 LGHDT, CDR2 YNNKEL (reference sequence).

The J gene is TRBJ2-5, the V gene TRBV5-6; tentatively, D is TRBD1 (6 bases). Trimming cost V 4 bases and J 1 base, with 14 bases left between them. Germline-derived CDR1 and CDR2 are SGHDT and YYEEEE. The CDR3 length is 15 residues. CDR3 sequence reads: CASSQRTVRQETQYF. CDR3 bases: TGTGCCAGCAGCCAAAGGACAGTCCGCCAAGAGACCCAGTACTTC.

The V call is TRBV10-3, the J call TRBJ2-1; D remains ambiguous. Trimming removed 3 bases from V and 10 bases from J, with 16 bases in between. Germline V gene sequence: CDR1 ENHRY, CDR2 SYGVKD. The CDR3 consists of 14 residues. The CDR3 sequence: CAISDGGVGGEQFF. Here the CDR3 DNA reads TGTGCCATCAGTGACGGTGGCGTAGGCGGAGAGCAGTTCTTC.

V usage is TRBV7-9 and J usage is TRBJ2-1, with D possibly matching TRBD2 (6 bases). Per germline, CDR1 SEHNR and CDR2 FQNEAQ (reference sequence). V was shortened by 1 base and J by 5 bases, with 12 bases between the two germline ends. The CDR3 contains 15 residues. CDR3 in DNA: TGTGCCAGCAGCTTAGAAGGAGGGGCAGACAATGAGCAGTTCTTC. It is translated as CASSLEGGADNEQFF.

The V gene is TRBV10-1, the J gene TRBJ1-2; 8 nucleotides match TRBD1. Trimming at V came to 10 bases and at J to 0 bases, leaving 7 bases not matched to a gene. This CDR3 region has 14 residues. Germline lookup yields CDR1 WNHNN and CDR2 SYGVQD (reference sequence). The CDR3, as DNA: TGCGCCATCAGACAGGGGAAAGCTAACTATGGCTACACCTTC. It yields the protein CAIRQGKANYGYTF.

The chain is built from TRBV21-1 and TRBJ1-2. TRBV21-1 represents a pseudogene. The CDR3 runs to 14 residues. This CDR3 is CASPSRTSNYGYTF. CDR3 DNA sequence: TGTGCCAGCCCTTCCCGGACGAGTAACTATGGCTACACCTTC.